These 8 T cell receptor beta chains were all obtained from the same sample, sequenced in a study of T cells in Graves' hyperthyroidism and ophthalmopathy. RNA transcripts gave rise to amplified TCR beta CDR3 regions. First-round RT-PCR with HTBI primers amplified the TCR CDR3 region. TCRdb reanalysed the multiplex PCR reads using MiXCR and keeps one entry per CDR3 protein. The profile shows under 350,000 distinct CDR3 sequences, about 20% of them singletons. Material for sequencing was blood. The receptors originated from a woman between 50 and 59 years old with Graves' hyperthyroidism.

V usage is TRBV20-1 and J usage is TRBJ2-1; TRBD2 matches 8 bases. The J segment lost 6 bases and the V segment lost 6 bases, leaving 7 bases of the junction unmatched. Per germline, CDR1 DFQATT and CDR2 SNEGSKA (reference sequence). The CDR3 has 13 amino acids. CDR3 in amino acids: CSAKGLVGNEQFF. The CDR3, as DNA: TGCAGTGCAAAGGGACTAGTCGGCAATGAGCAGTTCTTC.

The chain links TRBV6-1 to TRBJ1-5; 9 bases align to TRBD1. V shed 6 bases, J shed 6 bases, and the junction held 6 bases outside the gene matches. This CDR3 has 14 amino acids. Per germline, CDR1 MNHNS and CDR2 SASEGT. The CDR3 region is CASSPTGGFQPQHF. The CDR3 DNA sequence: TGTGCCAGCAGCCCTACAGGGGGCTTTCAGCCCCAGCATTTT.

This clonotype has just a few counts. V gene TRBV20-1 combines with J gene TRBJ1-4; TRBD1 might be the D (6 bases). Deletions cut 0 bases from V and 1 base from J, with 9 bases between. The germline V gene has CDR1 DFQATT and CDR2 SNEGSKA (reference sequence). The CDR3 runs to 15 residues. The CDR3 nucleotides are TGCAGTGCTAGAGAGGAGGGGGGAACTAATGAAAAACTGTTTTTT. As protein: CSAREEGGTNEKLFF.

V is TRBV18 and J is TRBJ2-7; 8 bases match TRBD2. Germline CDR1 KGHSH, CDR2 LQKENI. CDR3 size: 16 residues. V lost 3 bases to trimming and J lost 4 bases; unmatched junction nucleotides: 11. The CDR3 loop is CASSPSGDSTLYEQYV. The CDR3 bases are TGTGCCAGCTCACCTAGCGGGGACTCTACTTTATACGAGCAGTACGTC.

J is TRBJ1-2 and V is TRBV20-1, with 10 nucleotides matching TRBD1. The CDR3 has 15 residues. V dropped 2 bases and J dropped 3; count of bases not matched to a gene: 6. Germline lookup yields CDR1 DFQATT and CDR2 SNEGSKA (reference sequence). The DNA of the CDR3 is TGCAGTGCTAGAACAGACAGGGGGCTGGACTATGGCTACACCTTC. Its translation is CSARTDRGLDYGYTF.

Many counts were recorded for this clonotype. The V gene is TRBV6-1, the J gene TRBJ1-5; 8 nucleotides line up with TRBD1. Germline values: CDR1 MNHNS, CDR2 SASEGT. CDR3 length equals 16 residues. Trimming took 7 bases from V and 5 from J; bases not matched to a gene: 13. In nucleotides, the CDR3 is TGTGCCAGCACAAGCGGAGATACAGGGGGATATCAGCCCCAGCATTTT. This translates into CASTSGDTGGYQPQHF.

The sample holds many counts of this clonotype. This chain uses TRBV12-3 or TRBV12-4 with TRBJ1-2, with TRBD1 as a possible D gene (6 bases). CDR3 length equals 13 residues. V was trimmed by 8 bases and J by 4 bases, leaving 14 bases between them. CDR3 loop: CASGPDRTYGYTF. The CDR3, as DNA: TGTGCCAGCGGTCCGGACAGAACCTATGGCTACACCTTC.

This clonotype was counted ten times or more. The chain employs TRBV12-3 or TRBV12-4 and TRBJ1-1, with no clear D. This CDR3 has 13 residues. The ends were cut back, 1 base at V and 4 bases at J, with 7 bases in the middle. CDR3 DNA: TGTGCCAGCAGTTTAGAACGATCCACTGAAGCTTTCTTT. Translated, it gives CASSLERSTEAFF.